The subject of this entry is one TCR beta chain. After removal of 7 bases from V and 0 bases from J, the junction contained 5 bases not matched to a gene. The CDR3 runs to 17 residues. CDR1 and CDR2 (germline): SGHAT, FQNNGV. This entry belongs to a study of shared clonotypes between healthy human individuals. Assay: immunoSEQ multiplex PCR; the TCRdb copy retains only in-frame clones and omits some. The sample carries around 2.3 million clones, 90% to 96% recorded once. This TCR derives from a man between 18 and 29 years old in good health. Sequenced input: naive CD4+ T cells sorted from blood. Subset described: CD45RA+ positively selected. The rearrangement uses TRBV11-2 and TRBJ2-2, with TRBD2 identical over 13 bases. The CDR3 DNA is TGTGCCAGCACCCGACTAGCGGGGGGAGCGAACACCGGGGAGCTGTTTTTT. Its translation is CASTRLAGGANTGELFF.